This T cell receptor beta chain stems from a study of human T cells and chemical hapten exposure. Study details: Largely, small differences in pooled library volume made per-sample TCR yields vary.

Library construction involved attaching unique molecular identifiers to individual cDNA molecules, which allowed quantitative, reproducible TCR counting. Under the authors' procedure: Sample TCR totals centred on a median of around 93,000, ranging about 20,000 to 700,000. TCRdb reprocessed the 5' RACE reads with MiXCR, giving one entry per CDR3 protein. TCRdb, not the authors, supplied the V and J calls. The sample consists of approximately 80,000 distinct CDR3 sequences, around 15% of them appearing once. Germline V gene data show CDR1 as DFQATT and CDR2 as SNEGSKA (reference sequence). The length of the CDR3 is 15 residues. V lost 1 base, J lost 0 bases, and 4 bases stayed unmatched. On this clonotype itself: Antigen unknown.

Regarding the study as a whole: TCRs above 1 in 1000 frequency did not change with DPC sensitization.

Unfractionated whole blood yielded total RNA. The source is a female donor in good health. The V call is TRBV20-1, the J call TRBJ1-1, with TRBD1 identical over 8 bases. CDR3 residues: CSARVVDRVNTEAFF. The DNA for the CDR3 is TGCAGTGCTAGAGTCGTGGACAGGGTGAACACTGAAGCTTTCTTT.